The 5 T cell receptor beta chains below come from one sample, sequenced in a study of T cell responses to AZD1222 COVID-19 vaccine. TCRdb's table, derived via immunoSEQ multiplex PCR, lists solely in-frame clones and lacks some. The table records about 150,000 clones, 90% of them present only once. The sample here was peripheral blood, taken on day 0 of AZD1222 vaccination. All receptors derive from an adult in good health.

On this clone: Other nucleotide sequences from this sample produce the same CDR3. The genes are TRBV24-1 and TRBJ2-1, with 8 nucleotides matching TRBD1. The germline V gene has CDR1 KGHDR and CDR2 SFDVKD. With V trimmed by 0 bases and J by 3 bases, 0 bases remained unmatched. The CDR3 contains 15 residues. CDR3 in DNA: TGTGCCACCAGTGATTTGGGACAGGGCTACAATGAGCAGTTCTTC. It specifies CATSDLGQGYNEQFF.

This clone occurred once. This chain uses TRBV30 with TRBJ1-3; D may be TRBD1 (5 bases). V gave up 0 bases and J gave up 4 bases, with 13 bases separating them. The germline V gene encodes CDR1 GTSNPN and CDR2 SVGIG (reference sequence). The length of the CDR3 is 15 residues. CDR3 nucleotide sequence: TGTGCCTGGAGTGTACGCGGGGGAGTCGGAAACACCATATATTTT. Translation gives CAWSVRGGVGNTIYF.

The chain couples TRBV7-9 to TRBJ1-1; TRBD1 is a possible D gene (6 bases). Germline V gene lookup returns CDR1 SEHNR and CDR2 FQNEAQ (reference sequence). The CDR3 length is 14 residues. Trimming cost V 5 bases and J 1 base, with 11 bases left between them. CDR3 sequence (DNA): TGTGCCAGCAGCGTGGGACACCGGAACACTGAAGCTTTCTTT. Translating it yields CASSVGHRNTEAFF.

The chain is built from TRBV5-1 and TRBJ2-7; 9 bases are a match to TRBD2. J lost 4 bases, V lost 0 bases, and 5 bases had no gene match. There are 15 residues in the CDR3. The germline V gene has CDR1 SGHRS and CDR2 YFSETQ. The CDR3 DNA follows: TGCGCCAGCAGCTTGGATGGAGCGGGGGGTTACGAGCAGTACTTC. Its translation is CASSLDGAGGYEQYF.

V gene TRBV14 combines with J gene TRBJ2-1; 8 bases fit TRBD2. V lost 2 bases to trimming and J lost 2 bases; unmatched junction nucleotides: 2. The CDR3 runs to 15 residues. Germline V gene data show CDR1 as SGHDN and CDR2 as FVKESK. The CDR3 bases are TGTGCCAGCAGCCAACCGGGACTAGCCTACAATGAGCAGTTCTTC. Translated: CASSQPGLAYNEQFF. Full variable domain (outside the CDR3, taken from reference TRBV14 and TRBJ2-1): EAGVTQFPSHSVIEKGQTVTLRCDPISGHDNLYWYRRVMGKEIKFLLHFVKESKQDESGMPNNRFLAERTGGTYSTLKVQPAELEDSGVYFCASSQPGLAYNEQFFGPGTRLTVL.